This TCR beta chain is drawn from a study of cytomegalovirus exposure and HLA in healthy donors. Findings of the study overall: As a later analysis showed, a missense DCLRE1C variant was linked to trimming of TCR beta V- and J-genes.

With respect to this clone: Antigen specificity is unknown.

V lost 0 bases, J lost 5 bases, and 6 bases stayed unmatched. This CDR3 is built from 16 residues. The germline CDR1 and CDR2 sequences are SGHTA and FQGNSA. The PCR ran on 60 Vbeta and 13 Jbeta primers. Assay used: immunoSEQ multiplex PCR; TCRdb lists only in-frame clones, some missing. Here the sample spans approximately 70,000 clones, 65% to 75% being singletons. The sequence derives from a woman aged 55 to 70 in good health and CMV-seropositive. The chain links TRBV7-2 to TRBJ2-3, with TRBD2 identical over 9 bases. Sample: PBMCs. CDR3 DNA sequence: TGTGCCAGCAGCTTAGCTGTTAGCGGGGGAATAGATACGCAGTATTTT. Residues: CASSLAVSGGIDTQYF.